This TCR beta chain came from a study of blood T cell repertoires in COVID-19. With 8 bases clipped from V and 6 bases from J, the junction kept 12 bases outside the gene matches. The CDR3 is 15 amino acids. Germline lookup yields CDR1 MDHEN and CDR2 SYDVKM. In the original processing: Amplifying reference gene primers gave estimates of nucleated cell counts. Libraries were prepared by immunoSEQ multiplex PCR; TCRdb keeps only in-frame clonotypes and omits some of them. D and trimming were read from the DNA, whereas the V and J calls and clone size are those reported in that table. The sample lists approximately 150,000 clones; around 90% were seen once.

The TCR sequence derives from a man between 60 and 70 years old with active or convalescent COVID-19. The chain is built from TRBV28 and TRBJ1-2; TRBD1 matches 10 bases. The sample comprised peripheral blood. The CDR3 coding sequence is TGTGCCAGCTCACCTTGGGACAGGGGTATCCATGGCTACACCTTC. Translation gives CASSPWDRGIHGYTF.